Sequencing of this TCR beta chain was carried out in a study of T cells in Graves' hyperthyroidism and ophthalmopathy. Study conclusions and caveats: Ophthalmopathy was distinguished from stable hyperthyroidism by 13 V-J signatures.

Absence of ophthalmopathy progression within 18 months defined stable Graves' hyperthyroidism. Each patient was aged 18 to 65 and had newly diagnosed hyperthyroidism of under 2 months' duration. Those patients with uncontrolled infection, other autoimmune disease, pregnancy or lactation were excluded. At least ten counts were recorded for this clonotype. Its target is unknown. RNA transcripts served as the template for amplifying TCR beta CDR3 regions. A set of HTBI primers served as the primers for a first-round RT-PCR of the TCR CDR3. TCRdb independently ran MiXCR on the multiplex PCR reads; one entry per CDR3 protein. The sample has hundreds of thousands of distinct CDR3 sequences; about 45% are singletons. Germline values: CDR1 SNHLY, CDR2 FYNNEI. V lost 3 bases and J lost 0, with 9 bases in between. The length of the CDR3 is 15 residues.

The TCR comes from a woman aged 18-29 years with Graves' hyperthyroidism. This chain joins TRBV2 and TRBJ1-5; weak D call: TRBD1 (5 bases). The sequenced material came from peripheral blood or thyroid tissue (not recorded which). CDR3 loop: CASSDPGYSNQPQHF. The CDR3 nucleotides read TGTGCCAGCAGTGATCCAGGGTATAGCAATCAGCCCCAGCATTTT. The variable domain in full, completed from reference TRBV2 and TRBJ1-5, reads EPEVTQTPSHQVTQMGQEVILRCVPISNHLYFYWYRQILGQKVEFLVSFYNNEISEKSEIFDDQFSVERPDGSNFTLKIRSTKLEDSAMYFCASSDPGYSNQPQHFGDGTRLSIL.